One sample yielded the 23 T cell receptor beta chains listed below, sequenced in a study of early stage breast cancer tumors. Some clones are missing from TCRdb's copy, which holds only in-frame ones; the method was immunoSEQ multiplex PCR. The sample holds about 5,100 clones, 64% seen once. Sequencing input: breast tumor tissue. These receptors were obtained from a person aged 45 to 59 with breast cancer.

The chain combines TRBV15 with TRBJ1-4, with 7 positions matching TRBD1. Unmatched junction bases numbered 12, after V lost 0 bases and J lost 5 bases. Looked up from germline, CDR1 is LNHNV and CDR2 is YYDKDF (reference sequence). The CDR3 consists of 18 residues. The CDR3 sequence: CATSRDFQGGPGNEKLFF. The CDR3 coding sequence is TGTGCCACCAGCAGAGATTTCCAGGGGGGGCCCGGGAATGAAAAACTGTTTTTT.

The V gene is TRBV6-5, the J gene TRBJ2-5, with 11 bases identical to TRBD1. The J segment lost 5 bases and the V segment lost 6 bases, leaving 8 bases of the junction unmatched. This CDR3 has 15 residues. The V gene's germline CDR1 is MNHEY and CDR2 SVGAGI. The CDR3 is CASRSGQGAGETQYF. The CDR3 DNA sequence: TGTGCCAGCAGAAGCGGACAGGGGGCAGGCGAGACCCAGTACTTC.

The rearrangement joins TRBV27 to TRBJ2-1; possibly TRBD2 for D (6 bases). V shed 2 bases and J shed 7 bases, with 12 bases lying between them. The CDR3 length is 14 residues. Germline V gene lookup returns CDR1 MNHEY and CDR2 SMNVEV (reference sequence). The CDR3 DNA reads as TGTGCCAGCAGTTTACGGAGGGTTTCGAATGAGCAGTTCTTC. This codes for CASSLRRVSNEQFF.

This clone is medium-sized by share. The chain has TRBV30 and TRBJ2-3; weak D call: TRBD1 (6 bases). The CDR3 contains 14 residues. From germline, CDR1 is GTSNPN and CDR2 SVGIG (reference sequence). Trimming removed 6 bases at V and 3 bases at J, with 16 bases between. The CDR3 DNA reads as TGTGCCTGCCCCCTAGGGGGTCCTACAGATACGCAGTATTTT. It translates to CACPLGGPTDTQYF.

The chain is built from TRBV9 and TRBJ1-2; D not resolved. CDR1 SGDLS and CDR2 YYNGEE come from the germline V gene. The CDR3 sequence is 12 residues long. The germline V and J ends were trimmed by 3 bases and 4 bases, with 7 bases remaining between them. Here the CDR3 reads CASSGTLYGYTF. The CDR3 DNA is TGTGCCAGCAGCGGAACCCTCTATGGCTACACCTTC.

This clone was counted only a few times. The J gene is TRBJ2-1, the V gene TRBV7-9; unclear D gene. Germline V lookup: CDR1 SEHNR, CDR2 FQNEAQ (reference sequence). This CDR3 spans 16 amino acids. Deletions cut 5 bases from V and 5 bases from J, with 19 bases between. CDR3 in DNA: TGTGCCAGCAGCCCCATGAGTAATACCGGAGACAATGAGCAGTTCTTC. Its protein is CASSPMSNTGDNEQFF.

The rearrangement links TRBV7-2 to TRBJ1-3, with D perhaps matching TRBD1 (5 bases). This CDR3 contains 16 residues. The V gene's germline CDR1 is SGHTA and CDR2 FQGNSA. V lost 4 bases, J lost 4 bases, and 17 bases lay in between. CDR3 region: CASSSTGFGDGNTIYF. CDR3 coding DNA: TGTGCCAGCAGCTCTACAGGATTTGGTGACGGAAACACCATATATTTT.

The chain employs TRBV7-2 and TRBJ2-2, with D possibly called TRBD1 or TRBD2 (5 bases each). CDR3 length equals 16 residues. Trimming pared 1 base from V and 7 bases from J, leaving 16 bases between. CDR1 and CDR2 from the germline V gene are SGHTA and FQGNSA. CDR3 in amino acids: CASSLGTEGLGGELFF. DNA of the CDR3: TGTGCCAGCAGCTTAGGGACTGAGGGGCTGGGCGGGGAGCTGTTTTTT. Looking up the rest from reference TRBV7-2 and TRBJ2-2 gives the full variable domain: GAGVSQSPSNKVTEKGKDVELRCDPISGHTALYWYRQSLGQGLEFLIYFQGNSAPDKSGLPSDRFSAERTGGSVSTLTIQRTQQEDSAVYLCASSLGTEGLGGELFFGEGSRLTVL.

V and J are TRBV5-1 and TRBJ2-1; TRBD2 matches 7 bases. This CDR3 is built from 16 residues. Germline-derived CDR1 and CDR2 are SGHRS and YFSETQ. With V trimmed by 2 bases and J by 7 bases, 12 bases remained unmatched. In DNA form, the CDR3 reads TGCGCCAGCAGCTTTTATGGTGGCGGGAGTCGTAATGAGCAGTTCTTC. Protein: CASSFYGGGSRNEQFF.

In this sample, this clone turned up once. The V call is TRBV6-5, the J call TRBJ2-3, with TRBD1 matching over 8 bases. Trimming took 0 bases from V and 2 from J; bases not matched to a gene: 4. Germline V gives CDR1 MNHEY, CDR2 SVGAGI. The CDR3 is 16 amino acids. The CDR3 reads CASSYSRDRYTDTQYF. The CDR3 DNA is TGTGCCAGCAGTTACTCCCGGGACAGGTACACAGATACGCAGTATTTT.

The chain has TRBV29-1 and TRBJ2-1; D unresolved. The length of the CDR3 is 14 residues. The V and J ends lost 3 bases and 2 bases respectively, with 11 bases between them. Germline assignment: CDR1 SQVTM and CDR2 ANQGSEA. The CDR3 DNA follows: TGCAGCGTTGACCTCCCCCTTCCCTACAATGAGCAGTTCTTC. Protein sequence: CSVDLPLPYNEQFF.

The rearrangement links TRBV21-1 to TRBJ2-5; TRBD1 reflects the table's D call only, with no check against the DNA. TRBV21-1 is labeled a pseudogene. The CDR3 spans 18 residues. The CDR3 sequence is CASHPGVRGDREEETQYF. CDR3 bases: TGTGCCAGTCACCCCGGCGTACGGGGAGACAGGGAGGAGGAGACCCAGTACTTC.

V and J are TRBV7-9 and TRBJ2-3; no clear D gene. Germline loops: CDR1 SEHNR, CDR2 FQNEAQ (reference sequence). The V and J ends lost 5 bases and 2 bases respectively, with 11 bases between them. There are 14 residues in the CDR3. CDR3 residues: CASSLKGPTDTQYF. CDR3 coding DNA: TGTGCCAGCAGCCTAAAAGGCCCCACAGATACGCAGTATTTT.

V gene TRBV5-1 combines with J gene TRBJ2-7; 16 bases are a match to TRBD2. Germline CDR1 is SGHRS and CDR2 is YFSETQ. This CDR3 has 18 residues. The junction had 5 bases not matched to a gene; V was cut back by 0 bases and J by 2 bases. The CDR3 here is CASSLEGTSGGVPYEQYF. The CDR3 nucleotides read TGCGCCAGCAGCTTGGAAGGGACTAGCGGGGGGGTTCCCTACGAGCAGTACTTC.

The CDR3 bases are TGTGCCAGCAGCCCGGACAGGTCTACTGTCTCACCCCTCCACTTT. It yields the protein CASSPDRSTVSPLHF. The chain couples TRBV7-2 to TRBJ1-6, with TRBD1 identical over 7 bases. The CDR3 has 15 amino acids. V was clipped by 5 bases and J by 10 bases; unmatched bases: 11. Per germline, CDR1 SGHTA and CDR2 FQGNSA.

The gene calls are TRBV5-1 and TRBJ2-5; the match to TRBD1 covers 9 bases. V shed 4 bases, J shed 4 bases, and the junction held 11 bases outside the gene matches. This CDR3 is built from 16 residues. Germline V gene lookup returns CDR1 SGHRS and CDR2 YFSETQ. The chain's CDR3 is CASSHATGTGRETQYF. The CDR3 nucleotides read TGCGCCAGCAGCCATGCTACCGGGACAGGGAGAGAGACCCAGTACTTC.

This clone appeared once. The chain is built from TRBV6-5 and TRBJ1-6, with 8 bases identical to TRBD1. The CDR3 totals 13 residues. Germline CDR1 MNHEY, CDR2 SVGAGI. The J segment lost 9 bases and the V segment lost 6 bases, leaving 4 bases of the junction unmatched. The CDR3 DNA is TGTGCCAGCAGGTCTACAGGGGGTTCACCCCTCCACTTT. Protein sequence: CASRSTGGSPLHF.

This rearrangement joins TRBV21-1 to TRBJ1-4; the D call TRBD1 from the table was never checked on the DNA. TRBV21-1 is a pseudogene locus. The CDR3 is 18 residues long. The chain's CDR3 is CASSKATGGVETNEKLFF. CDR3 bases: TGTGCCAGCAGCAAAGCAACAGGGGGCGTTGAAACTAATGAAAAACTGTTTTTT.

This rearrangement joins TRBV5-1 to TRBJ1-5; D gene uncertain. CDR1 is SGHRS and CDR2 is YFSETQ in the germline V gene. The CDR3 totals 13 residues. The V and J ends lost 0 bases and 5 bases respectively, with 6 bases between them. The CDR3, as DNA: TGCGCCAGCAGCTTGGGGGAATATCAGCCCCAGCATTTT. Encoded protein: CASSLGEYQPQHF.

The sample holds a few counts of this clone. The chain carries TRBV2 and TRBJ1-2; 10 nucleotides align to TRBD1. This CDR3 contains 14 residues. Trimming cost V 5 bases and J 5 bases; bases outside gene matches: 5. The germline V gene has CDR1 SNHLY and CDR2 FYNNEI. The CDR3 DNA reads TGTGCCAGCAGTTGGGACAGGGGATGGTATGGCTACACCTTC. This translates into CASSWDRGWYGYTF.

This rearrangement joins TRBV7-3 to TRBJ2-1, with TRBD1 identical over 9 bases. The ends lost 5 bases at V and 5 bases at J; junction bases unmatched: 7. Germline CDR1 and CDR2: SGHTA and FQGTGA. The CDR3 totals 15 residues. The CDR3 sequence: CASSPGTGLNNEQFF. The CDR3 coding sequence is TGTGCCAGCAGCCCGGGGACAGGGTTGAACAATGAGCAGTTCTTC.

This chain joins TRBV5-6 and TRBJ1-6, with D perhaps TRBD1 (5 bases). Looked up from germline, CDR1 is SGHDT and CDR2 is YYEEEE. The CDR3 contains 15 residues. The V and J ends lost 4 bases and 9 bases respectively, with 17 bases between them. The CDR3 coding sequence is TGTGCCAGCAGCCTCGGGACGGGGGGGGGTTCACCCCTCCACTTT. Amino acid sequence: CASSLGTGGGSPLHF.

This sequence joins TRBV6-4 and TRBJ2-2, with 9 bases matching TRBD2. The CDR3 contains 15 residues. Germline V gene data show CDR1 as MRHNA and CDR2 as SNTAGT. J was trimmed by 4 bases and V by 0 bases; bases with no gene match: 0. CDR3 nucleotides: TGTGCCAGCAGTGACTCTAGCGGGAGCACCGGGGAGCTGTTTTTT. This translates into CASSDSSGSTGELFF.